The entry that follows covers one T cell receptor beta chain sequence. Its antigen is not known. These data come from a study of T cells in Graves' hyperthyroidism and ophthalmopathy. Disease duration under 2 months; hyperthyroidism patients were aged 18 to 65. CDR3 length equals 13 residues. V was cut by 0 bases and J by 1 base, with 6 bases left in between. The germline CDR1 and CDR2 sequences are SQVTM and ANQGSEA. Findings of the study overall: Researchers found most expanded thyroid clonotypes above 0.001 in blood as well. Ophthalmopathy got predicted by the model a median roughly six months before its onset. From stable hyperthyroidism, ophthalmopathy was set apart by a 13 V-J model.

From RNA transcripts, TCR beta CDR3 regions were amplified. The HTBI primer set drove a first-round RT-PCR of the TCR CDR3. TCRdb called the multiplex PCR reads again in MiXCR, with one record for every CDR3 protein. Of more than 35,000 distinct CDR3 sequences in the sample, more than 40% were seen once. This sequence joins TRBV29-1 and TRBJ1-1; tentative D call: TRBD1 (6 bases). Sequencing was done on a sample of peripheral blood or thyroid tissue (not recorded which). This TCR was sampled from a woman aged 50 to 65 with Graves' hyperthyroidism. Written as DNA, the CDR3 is TGCAGCGTTGAAGAGGGACAGAACACTGAAGCTTTCTTT. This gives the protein CSVEEGQNTEAFF. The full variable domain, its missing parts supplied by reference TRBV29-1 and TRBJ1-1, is SAVISQKPSRDICQRGTSLTIQCQVDSQVTMMFWYRQQPGQSLTLIATANQGSEATYESGFVIDKFPISRPNLTFSTLTVSNMSPEDSSIYLCSVEEGQNTEAFFGQGTRLTVV.